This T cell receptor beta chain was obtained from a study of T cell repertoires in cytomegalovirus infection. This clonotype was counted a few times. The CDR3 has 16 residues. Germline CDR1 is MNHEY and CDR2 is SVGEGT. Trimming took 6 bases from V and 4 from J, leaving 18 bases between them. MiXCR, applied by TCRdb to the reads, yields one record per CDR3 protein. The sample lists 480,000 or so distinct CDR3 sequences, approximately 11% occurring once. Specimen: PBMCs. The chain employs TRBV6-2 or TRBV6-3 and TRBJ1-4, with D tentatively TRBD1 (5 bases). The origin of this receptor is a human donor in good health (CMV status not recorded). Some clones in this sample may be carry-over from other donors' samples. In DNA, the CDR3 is TGTGCCAGCAGCCTGATGTCCGGGGCGAGTAATGAAAAACTGTTTTTT. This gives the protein CASSLMSGASNEKLFF.